This entry describes one T cell receptor beta chain. This record comes from a study of blood T cell repertoires in COVID-19. Study at large: In each case, the material was cDNA or gDNA derived from T cells, B-cell-depleted T cells, or PBMCs.

Followed longitudinally, the Seattle patients had been enrolled during active infection. Methods used by the authors: Reference gene primer amplification gave estimated nucleated cell counts. Here immunoSEQ multiplex PCR was the method, and the copy in TCRdb shows in-frame clones only, minus some. D and trimming were read from the DNA, whereas the V and J calls and clone size are those reported in that table. The table records about 200,000 clones, about 82% of them present only once. The clonotype originates from a man aged 60-69 years with COVID-19, enrolled during active disease. Sequenced sample: peripheral blood.

CDR3 nucleotide sequence: TGCGCCAGCAGCTTGGATGGACAAATGAACACTGAAGCTTTCTTT. Protein: CASSLDGQMNTEAFF. This chain uses TRBV5-1 with TRBJ1-1; D possibly corresponds to TRBD1 (5 bases). The CDR3 spans 15 residues. Looked up from germline, CDR1 is SGHRS and CDR2 is YFSETQ. The germline V and J ends were trimmed by 0 bases and 0 bases, with 9 bases remaining between them.